What follows are 21 T cell receptor beta chains derived from one specimen sequenced in a study of monozygotic twins with inflammatory bowel disease. TCRdb re-called the 5' RACE reads; every CDR3 protein appears as one record, without DNA. The ten most abundant clones cover under 3% of a sample with approximately 400,000 distinct CDR3 sequences. Sequencing was performed on blood. These receptors were taken from a human donor with ulcerative colitis or Crohn's disease, or a healthy co-twin of an affected twin (not recorded which).

The V gene is TRBV24-1, the J gene TRBJ2-4; TCRdb designates TRBD2, a call that cannot be tested without DNA. The germline gives CDR1 KGHDR, CDR2 SFDVKD. The CDR3 consists of 15 residues. The CDR3 reads CATSTSGEAKNIQYF.

V gene TRBV10-3 combines with J gene TRBJ2-3; as DNA is missing, the TRBD1 call by TCRdb cannot be tested. CDR1 is ENHRY, CDR2 SYGVKD, per germline. The CDR3 contains 12 residues. The CDR3 region is CAISPGDYTQYF.

This chain links TRBV29-1 with TRBJ2-1; lacking DNA, the TRBD2 call made by TCRdb goes unchecked. Per the germline V gene, CDR1 is SQVTM and CDR2 is ANQGSEA. The CDR3 extends over 15 amino acids. CDR3 protein: CSVPTSSSSYNEQFF.

V usage is TRBV18 and J usage is TRBJ1-5. In germline, CDR1 is KGHSH, CDR2 LQKENI. This CDR3 is 14 amino acids long. The CDR3 here is CASSPRQADWPQHF.

The chain has TRBV25-1 and TRBJ2-7; checking the TCRdb D call of TRBD2 is not possible without DNA. This CDR3 contains 15 residues. The germline V gene has CDR1 MGHDK and CDR2 SYGVNS. CDR3 sequence: CASSEWDSGKYEQYF.

This CDR3 reads CASSFSGAKGQPQHF. This chain links TRBV7-9 with TRBJ1-5; TCRdb calls TRBD1, which cannot be checked without DNA. The CDR3 has 15 amino acids. The germline CDR1 and CDR2 sequences are SEHNR and FQNEAQ (reference sequence).

The chain has TRBV4-2 and TRBJ1-2; TCRdb's D call, TRBD1, is unchecked because there is no DNA. CDR3 length: 15 amino acids. Germline assignment: CDR1 LGHNA and CDR2 YNFKEQ. The CDR3 sequence: CASSHPLTGVHGYTF.

The J gene is TRBJ2-1, the V gene TRBV19. The CDR3 runs to 14 residues. The V gene's germline CDR1 is LNHDA and CDR2 SQIVND (reference sequence). The chain's CDR3 is CASSLALGYNEQFF. Combining the CDR3 with reference TRBV19 and TRBJ2-1 gives the whole variable domain DGGITQSPKYLFRKEGQNVTLSCEQNLNHDAMYWYRQDPGQGLRLIYYSQIVNDFQKGDIAEGYSVSREKKESFPLTVTSAQKNPTAFYLCASSLALGYNEQFFGPGTRLTVL.

The chain recombines TRBV12-3 or TRBV12-4 with TRBJ2-4; TCRdb outputs TRBD1, but without DNA this stays unchecked. The CDR3 contains 16 residues. The CDR3 loop reads CASSLGGIQAKNIQYF.

The genes are TRBV7-9 and TRBJ1-1. The CDR3 is 13 amino acids. Germline lookup yields CDR1 SEHNR and CDR2 FQNEAQ (reference sequence). The CDR3 protein is CASSLDTALKAFF. The entire variable domain, with the rest obtained from reference TRBV7-9 and TRBJ1-1, is as follows: DTGVSQNPRHKITKRGQNVTFRCDPISEHNRLYWYRQTLGQGPEFLTYFQNEAQLEKSRLLSDRFSAERPKGSFSTLEIQRTEQGDSAMYLCASSLDTALKAFFGQGTRLTVV.

This rearrangement joins TRBV2 to TRBJ2-6; checking the TCRdb D call of TRBD2 is not possible without DNA. The CDR3 spans 15 residues. CDR1 SNHLY and CDR2 FYNNEI come from the germline V gene. CDR3 sequence: CASTPQVTGANVLTF.

The chain is built from TRBV28 and TRBJ1-1; TCRdb indicates TRBD1, and absent DNA this call remains unverified. The CDR3 length is 16 residues. The V gene's germline CDR1 is MDHEN and CDR2 SYDVKM. CDR3 sequence: CASSSPPFGGANEAFF.

V gene TRBV30 combines with J gene TRBJ2-1; the D call of TRBD2 rests on TCRdb alone, since no DNA is present to check it. Germline CDR1 is GTSNPN and CDR2 is SVGIG (reference sequence). The CDR3 has 15 amino acids. CDR3 sequence: CAWRRWLASNNEQFF.

The chain joins TRBV3-1 to TRBJ2-3; the D call from TCRdb, TRBD2, cannot be confirmed without DNA. This CDR3 has 19 amino acids. Germline CDR1 is LGHDT and CDR2 is YNNKEL (reference sequence). The CDR3 sequence: CASSQDQAGGPSRTDTQYF.

The chain carries TRBV20-1 and TRBJ2-2. CDR3 size: 14 residues. The V gene's germline CDR1 is DFQATT and CDR2 SNEGSKA (reference sequence). The CDR3 reads CSASSSGNTGELFF.

The CDR3: CASSLLAGGLSTYNEQFF. The chain has TRBV5-1 and TRBJ2-1; TCRdb gives TRBD2 as the D gene, but with no DNA this cannot be confirmed. The CDR3 extends over 18 amino acids. The V gene's germline CDR1 is SGHRS and CDR2 YFSETQ.

The chain has TRBV10-3 and TRBJ2-1; checking the TCRdb D call of TRBD1 is not possible without DNA. Germline-derived CDR1 and CDR2 are ENHRY and SYGVKD. This CDR3 comprises 13 residues. The CDR3: CAISPTGYNEQFF.

The V gene is TRBV11-2, the J gene TRBJ2-3; TCRdb's D call, TRBD1, is unchecked because there is no DNA. CDR3 size: 15 residues. CDR1 and CDR2 from the germline V gene are SGHAT and FQNNGV. The CDR3 sequence is CASRGLTGITDTQYF. The full variable domain, rest sourced from reference TRBV11-2 and TRBJ2-3, is EAGVAQSPRYKIIEKRQSVAFWCNPISGHATLYWYQQILGQGPKLLIQFQNNGVVDDSQLPKDRFSAERLKGVDSTLKIQPAKLEDSAVYLCASRGLTGITDTQYFGPGTRLTVL.

The chain recombines TRBV23-1 with TRBJ1-1; TCRdb outputs TRBD1, but without DNA this stays unchecked. TRBV23-1 is filed as an ORF, its function uncertain. This CDR3 contains 15 residues. The CDR3 sequence is CASGPPGPLGTEAFF.

This rearrangement joins TRBV6-1 to TRBJ2-7; lacking DNA, the TRBD1 call made by TCRdb goes unchecked. Germline V gives CDR1 MNHNS, CDR2 SASEGT. The CDR3 totals 13 residues. CDR3 sequence reads: CASSELDSYEQYF.

The V and J genes are TRBV6-5 and TRBJ2-6. This CDR3 region has 15 residues. The germline V gene encodes CDR1 MNHEY and CDR2 SVGAGI. CDR3 sequence: CASSYRASGANVLTF.